The 20 T cell receptor beta chains given below trace back to one sample, sequenced in a study of pediatric ulcerative colitis. The assay was immunoSEQ multiplex PCR, and TCRdb's table has in-frame clones only and misses some. The data hold about 36,000 clones, with less than 85% observed a single time. The specimen sequenced was blood. Receptor source: a girl aged 5 to 17 with moderate ulcerative colitis.

This sequence joins TRBV9 and TRBJ1-3; D ambiguous. The germline CDR1 and CDR2 sequences are SGDLS and YYNGEE. The CDR3 loop spans 15 amino acids. Trimming took off 1 base at V and 8 bases at J, with 16 bases between the two ends. The CDR3 DNA is TGTGCCAGCAGCGTACTTTCGACTGTCTCGGACACCATATATTTT. This codes for CASSVLSTVSDTIYF.

V usage is TRBV6-5 and J usage is TRBJ2-2; D is unresolved. The CDR3 has 15 residues. Between the trimmed V and J ends, which lost 3 bases and 5 bases, there was a span of 13 bases. CDR1 MNHEY and CDR2 SVGAGI come from the germline V gene. Here the CDR3 DNA reads TGTGCCAGCAGTTATGGAAGGGCTGATACCGGGGAGCTGTTTTTT. Translating it yields CASSYGRADTGELFF.

J is TRBJ2-2 and V is TRBV13, with 11 positions matching TRBD1. The CDR3 has 15 amino acids. Trimming cost V 1 base and J 6 bases; bases outside gene matches: 1. Germline V gene sequence: CDR1 PRHDT, CDR2 FYEKMQ (reference sequence). In nucleotides, the CDR3 is TGTGCCAGCAGCTTAGAGGGACAGGGGGCCGGGGAGCTGTTTTTT. Its translation: CASSLEGQGAGELFF.

V is TRBV19 and J is TRBJ1-2; no definite D call. Trimming shortened V by 3 bases and J by 6 bases, and 11 bases separated the two germline ends. The CDR3 totals 13 residues. Germline CDR1 LNHDA, CDR2 SQIVND (reference sequence). This CDR3 reads CASSMAERDGYTF. The CDR3, as DNA: TGTGCCAGTAGTATGGCCGAGAGGGATGGCTACACCTTC.

V and J are TRBV6-5 and TRBJ2-3; D may be TRBD2 (5 bases). This CDR3 spans 14 amino acids. Germline V CDR1 and CDR2: MNHEY, SVGAGI. The V and J ends lost 8 bases and 1 base respectively, with 13 bases between them. The CDR3: CASRLGSGTDTQYF. CDR3 DNA: TGTGCCAGCCGGTTGGGGAGCGGCACAGATACGCAGTATTTT.

This chain joins TRBV5-6 and TRBJ2-2; D unresolved. CDR3 size: 16 residues. Trimming took 3 bases from V and 6 from J, leaving 18 bases between them. Germline CDR1 SGHDT, CDR2 YYEEEE. This CDR3 reads CASSYGRKRSSGELFF. CDR3 in DNA: TGTGCCAGCAGCTATGGCAGGAAACGCTCTTCCGGGGAGCTGTTTTTT.

This sequence joins TRBV7-2 and TRBJ1-1; 11 nucleotides match TRBD1. The CDR3 has 13 amino acids. Germline trimming cut 4 bases from V and 8 bases from J; bases unmatched to any gene: 3. Germline V lookup: CDR1 SGHTA, CDR2 FQGNSA. The CDR3 here is CASSSDRGREAFF. CDR3 coding DNA: TGTGCCAGCAGCTCGGACAGGGGGCGAGAAGCTTTCTTT.

The chain links TRBV28 to TRBJ2-1; 10 bases agree with TRBD2. J gave up 8 bases and V 3 bases, and 13 bases lay outside the gene matches. This CDR3 region has 17 residues. Germline CDR1 and CDR2: MDHEN and SYDVKM. For the CDR3, the DNA is TGTGCCAGCAGTTTGTGGACTAGCGGCGTCACGACGGATGAGCAGTTCTTC. Its protein product is CASSLWTSGVTTDEQFF.

This chain joins TRBV11-2 and TRBJ2-3; 10 nucleotides line up with TRBD2. V lost 3 bases, J lost 2 bases, and 5 bases stayed unmatched. The CDR3 runs to 16 residues. CDR1 is SGHAT and CDR2 is FQNNGV in the germline V gene. The CDR3 is CASSLGAGGYTDTQYF. The CDR3 DNA is TGTGCCAGCAGCTTGGGAGCGGGGGGGTACACAGATACGCAGTATTTT.

The V call is TRBV9, the J call TRBJ2-7, with 9 bases that match TRBD1. The CDR3 is 17 amino acids. CDR1 and CDR2 (germline): SGDLS, YYNGEE. V shed 0 bases and J 3 bases; nucleotides not matched to a gene: 10. The DNA for the CDR3 is TGTGCCAGCAGCGTAGGGTCGGGACAGGGTCGGGGCTACGAGCAGTACTTC. Protein product: CASSVGSGQGRGYEQYF.

The chain joins TRBV18 to TRBJ2-1; a possible D gene is TRBD1 (5 bases). Germline CDR1 KGHSH, CDR2 LQKENI. This CDR3 spans 17 amino acids. V shed 0 bases and J shed 4 bases, with 16 bases lying between them. CDR3 nucleotide sequence: TGTGCCAGCTCACCACCTGACAGTACCTACTTATACAATGAGCAGTTCTTC. Its translation: CASSPPDSTYLYNEQFF.

The rearrangement uses TRBV6-1 and TRBJ2-7; no firm D call. The CDR3 is 11 amino acids. Per the germline V gene, CDR1 is MNHNS and CDR2 is SASEGT. Between the trimmed V and J ends, which lost 1 base and 10 bases, there was a span of 8 bases. The CDR3 DNA reads as TGTGCCAGCAGTGAAGTAGTCATCCAGTACTTC. It is translated as CASSEVVIQYF.

The rearrangement uses TRBV7-2 and TRBJ2-7, with a possible D match to TRBD2 (5 bases). V was shortened by 0 bases and J by 5 bases, with 11 bases between the two germline ends. The CDR3 extends over 14 amino acids. Germline values: CDR1 SGHTA, CDR2 FQGNSA. Here the CDR3 DNA reads TGTGCCAGCAGCTTAGCACGGAGGCCTCACGAGCAGTACTTC. Translated, it gives CASSLARRPHEQYF. Together with reference TRBV7-2 and TRBJ2-7, the CDR3 gives the full variable domain: GAGVSQSPSNKVTEKGKDVELRCDPISGHTALYWYRQSLGQGLEFLIYFQGNSAPDKSGLPSDRFSAERTGGSVSTLTIQRTQQEDSAVYLCASSLARRPHEQYFGPGTRLTVT.

This clone is deemed medium-sized. This rearrangement joins TRBV2 to TRBJ1-2; the D gene is possibly TRBD1 (5 bases). Germline values: CDR1 SNHLY, CDR2 FYNNEI. This CDR3 is built from 13 residues. The V end lost 10 bases, the J end lost 4 bases, and 16 bases lay between the germline ends. CDR3: CATRSGEVYGYTF. DNA of the CDR3: TGTGCCACCAGATCGGGGGAGGTCTATGGCTACACCTTC.

The chain is built from TRBV6-6 and TRBJ2-7, with D uncertain. The CDR3 covers 13 residues. The V gene lost 8 bases and the J gene lost 3 bases, with 14 bases spanning the gap. From germline, CDR1 is MNHNY and CDR2 SVGAGI (reference sequence). This CDR3 reads CASSYIQFYEQYF. The CDR3 DNA reads as TGTGCCAGCTCCTACATCCAATTCTACGAGCAGTACTTC.

The rearrangement links TRBV12-5 to TRBJ1-5, with 9 positions matching TRBD1. The CDR3 spans 23 residues. CDR1 and CDR2 from the germline V gene are LGHNT and FRNRAP. V shed 0 bases, J shed 1 base, and the junction held 22 bases outside the gene matches. The CDR3 region is CASGLVQERTGGAELESNQPQHF. The CDR3 nucleotides read TGTGCTAGTGGTTTGGTGCAGGAACGAACAGGGGGCGCGGAGTTGGAGAGCAATCAGCCCCAGCATTTT.

The chain has TRBV2 and TRBJ2-6; 10 bases fit TRBD1. CDR1 and CDR2 from the germline V gene are SNHLY and FYNNEI. The CDR3 spans 17 residues. V gave up 8 bases and J gave up 4 bases; unmatched junction bases: 11. CDR3 loop: CASGQGGMRGGANVLTF. The CDR3 DNA follows: TGTGCCAGCGGACAGGGGGGTATGCGAGGCGGGGCCAACGTCCTGACTTTC.

CDR3 in amino acids: CASSLTVIYSNQPQHF. In DNA, the CDR3 is TGTGCCAGCAGTTTGACAGTAATTTATAGCAATCAGCCCCAGCATTTT. The chain joins TRBV28 to TRBJ1-5; D possibly corresponds to TRBD1 (5 bases). In germline, CDR1 is MDHEN, CDR2 SYDVKM. Trimming cost V 3 bases and J 0 bases, with 12 bases left between them. The CDR3 sequence is 16 residues long.

V usage is TRBV5-1 and J usage is TRBJ2-7, with 7 bases fitting TRBD1. The germline CDR1 and CDR2 sequences are SGHRS and YFSETQ. The ends lost 4 bases at V and 2 bases at J; junction bases unmatched: 3. The CDR3 has 13 amino acids. DNA for the CDR3: TGCGCCAGCAGCCGGGACAGCCCCTACGAGCAGTACTTC. Amino acid sequence: CASSRDSPYEQYF.

The chain employs TRBV6-5 and TRBJ2-7; D not certain. The CDR3 loop spans 13 amino acids. Trimming removed 5 bases from V and 0 bases from J, with 8 bases in between. Germline lookup yields CDR1 MNHEY and CDR2 SVGAGI. The DNA of the CDR3 is TGTGCCAGCAGTGAAGGTACCTCCTACGAGCAGTACTTC. It is translated as CASSEGTSYEQYF.